The 21 T cell receptor beta chains reported below all come from one sample, sequenced in a study of blood T cell repertoires in COVID-19. Only in-frame clones appear in the TCRdb table, and some are missing; sequencing was by immunoSEQ multiplex PCR. Of 100,000 or so clones listed, more than 75% are singletons. The specimen sequenced was peripheral blood. All receptors come from a human donor in a cohort sampled during active COVID-19.

The J gene is TRBJ1-1, the V gene TRBV7-3, with TRBD1 identical over 8 bases. Trimming at V came to 5 bases and at J to 4 bases, leaving 3 bases not matched to a gene. Germline assignment: CDR1 SGHTA and CDR2 FQGTGA. There are 13 residues in the CDR3. The CDR3 DNA sequence: TGTGCCAGCAGCGCAACAGGGGGCACTGAAGCTTTCTTT. Encoded protein: CASSATGGTEAFF.

The chain joins TRBV4-2 to TRBJ2-1, with 10 bases lining up with TRBD2. V gave up 1 base and J gave up 5 bases; unmatched junction bases: 5. Germline CDR1 and CDR2: LGHNA and YNFKEQ. CDR3 size: 16 residues. Here the CDR3 reads CASSQAGLADNNEQFF. For the CDR3, the DNA is TGTGCCAGCAGCCAAGCAGGACTAGCGGATAACAATGAGCAGTTCTTC.

This sequence joins TRBV7-9 and TRBJ1-2, with TRBD1 matching over 8 bases. Germline CDR1 reads SEHNR; CDR2 reads FQNEAQ (reference sequence). The CDR3 has 13 amino acids. The junction had 6 bases not matched to a gene; V was cut back by 4 bases and J by 8 bases. CDR3 in amino acids: CASSSRGRGGYTF. The CDR3 bases are TGTGCCAGCAGCTCCAGGGGGCGAGGGGGCTACACCTTC.

The chain joins TRBV20-1 to TRBJ1-2, with 8 bases matching TRBD1. From germline, CDR1 is DFQATT and CDR2 SNEGSKA (reference sequence). The CDR3 spans 11 residues. The CDR3 DNA reads TGCAGCGGACAGGGCAGCTATGGCTACACCTTC. It translates to CSGQGSYGYTF.

The gene calls are TRBV7-9 and TRBJ1-2; 7 bases align to TRBD1. Trimming at V came to 1 base and at J to 4 bases, leaving 9 bases not matched to a gene. The CDR3 has 16 amino acids. The germline gives CDR1 SEHNR, CDR2 FQNEAQ (reference sequence). CDR3 residues: CASSLGDRERVYGYTF. CDR3 bases: TGTGCCAGCAGCTTAGGAGACAGGGAGAGGGTCTATGGCTACACCTTC.

V usage is TRBV5-6 and J usage is TRBJ2-7; 8 bases are shared with TRBD2. J lost 0 bases, V lost 4 bases, and 12 bases had no gene match. This CDR3 is 17 amino acids long. Per the germline V gene, CDR1 is SGHDT and CDR2 is YYEEEE. The CDR3: CASSLLSSGPSSYEQYF. The CDR3 coding sequence is TGTGCCAGCAGCCTCCTGTCTAGCGGGCCCAGCTCCTACGAGCAGTACTTC. The whole variable domain, filled in from reference TRBV5-6 and TRBJ2-7, reads DAGVTQSPTHLIKTRGQQVTLRCSPKSGHDTVSWYQQALGQGPQFIFQYYEEEERQRGNFPDRFSGHQFPNYSSELNVNALLLGDSALYLCASSLLSSGPSSYEQYFGPGTRLTVT.

There are a few counts of this clone. V is TRBV10-1 and J is TRBJ1-5; D is unresolved. This CDR3 has 17 amino acids. Germline CDR1 reads WNHNN; CDR2 reads SYGVQD (reference sequence). V was cut by 0 bases and J by 0 bases, with 12 bases left in between. The CDR3 DNA is TGCGCCAGCAGTGAGTCGAAACGTCAGGCTAGCAATCAGCCCCAGCATTTT. This codes for CASSESKRQASNQPQHF.

V gene TRBV6-4 combines with J gene TRBJ2-4; 7 nucleotides align to TRBD1. The CDR3 totals 19 residues. Germline CDR1 and CDR2: MRHNA and SNTAGT. The V segment lost 3 bases and the J segment 0 bases; nucleotides outside the gene matches: 14. The CDR3 DNA reads as TGTGCCAGCAGTGAGTACAGGGGCGCCAGGGCGATAGCCAAAAACATTCAGTACTTC. Amino acids: CASSEYRGARAIAKNIQYF.

The chain carries TRBV27 and TRBJ2-7; tentative D call: TRBD2 (5 bases). Trimming took off 0 bases at V and 5 bases at J, with 11 bases between the two ends. The germline V gene has CDR1 MNHEY and CDR2 SMNVEV (reference sequence). This CDR3 comprises 14 residues. Written as DNA, the CDR3 is TGTGCCAGCAGTTTATCGGCTAGCCACCACGAGCAGTACTTC. Protein product: CASSLSASHHEQYF.

The genes are TRBV5-1 and TRBJ2-3; 10 nucleotides line up with TRBD2. CDR3 length equals 17 residues. Germline CDR1 SGHRS, CDR2 YFSETQ. V shed 4 bases and J 0 bases; nucleotides not matched to a gene: 8. CDR3 loop: CASSPDGLAASTDTQYF. The CDR3 DNA reads TGCGCCAGCAGCCCGGACGGACTAGCGGCTAGCACAGATACGCAGTATTTT.

This sequence joins TRBV5-5 and TRBJ1-3; no clear D gene. Trimming cost V 2 bases and J 1 base, with 10 bases left between them. The germline V gene encodes CDR1 SGHKS and CDR2 YYEKEE (reference sequence). The CDR3 spans 15 residues. The CDR3 nucleotides read TGTGCCAGCAGCTTTGACACCAAATCTGGAAACACCATATATTTT. Translating it yields CASSFDTKSGNTIYF.

This chain joins TRBV6-2 or TRBV6-3 and TRBJ1-6, with 7 bases identical to TRBD1. Unmatched junction bases numbered 7, after V lost 6 bases and J lost 5 bases. The CDR3 consists of 15 residues. CDR1 MNHEY and CDR2 SVGEGT come from the germline V gene. The CDR3 region has the DNA TGTGCCAGCAGCTCCATAGACAGGGATAATTCACCCCTCCACTTT. The encoded protein is CASSSIDRDNSPLHF.

This chain links TRBV5-1 with TRBJ2-5; TRBD1 matches 8 bases. Germline V gene data show CDR1 as SGHRS and CDR2 as YFSETQ. V lost 2 bases to trimming and J lost 5 bases; unmatched junction nucleotides: 11. The CDR3 length is 16 residues. The CDR3 region is CASSFNIRTGPETQYF. The CDR3 DNA reads as TGCGCCAGCAGCTTTAATATACGGACAGGGCCGGAGACCCAGTACTTC.

The genes are TRBV5-1 and TRBJ2-3; unclear D gene. The CDR3 has 14 residues. V was trimmed by 4 bases and J by 2 bases, leaving 11 bases between them. The germline V gene has CDR1 SGHRS and CDR2 YFSETQ. In nucleotides, the CDR3 is TGCGCCAGCAGCCTGAGCTCCCCCACAGATACGCAGTATTTT. Translation gives CASSLSSPTDTQYF.

This chain links TRBV7-9 with TRBJ2-5, with 9 bases aligning to TRBD1. The CDR3 runs to 14 residues. The junction had 5 bases not matched to a gene; V was cut back by 5 bases and J by 4 bases. The germline V gene encodes CDR1 SEHNR and CDR2 FQNEAQ (reference sequence). The CDR3: CASSLTGGGETQYF. The CDR3 DNA reads TGTGCCAGCAGCCTTACAGGGGGCGGAGAGACCCAGTACTTC.

The chain is built from TRBV9 and TRBJ1-5, with D unresolved. This CDR3 contains 15 residues. Trimming pared 4 bases from V and 5 bases from J, leaving 16 bases between. The germline CDR1 and CDR2 sequences are SGDLS and YYNGEE. The CDR3 sequence is CASSPSQQVDQPQHF. The CDR3 DNA follows: TGTGCCAGCAGCCCCTCGCAGCAGGTGGATCAGCCCCAGCATTTT.

The gene calls are TRBV27 and TRBJ1-2; 10 bases map to TRBD1. This CDR3 is built from 14 residues. Germline CDR1 is MNHEY and CDR2 is SMNVEV (reference sequence). V was pared by 6 bases and J by 7 bases, with 8 bases of the junction left unmatched. CDR3 loop: CASSSGQGEGGYTF. CDR3 DNA: TGTGCCAGCAGCAGCGGACAGGGGGAGGGTGGCTACACCTTC.

The J gene is TRBJ2-4, the V gene TRBV7-2; the D gene is possibly TRBD1 (5 bases). The germline V gene has CDR1 SGHTA and CDR2 FQGNSA. Trimming stripped 1 base from V and 7 bases from J, with 14 bases between. The CDR3 runs 15 residues. Written as DNA, the CDR3 is TGTGCCAGCAGCTTAGAATCAGGGTATCCCAACATTCAGTACTTC. Protein: CASSLESGYPNIQYF.

The genes are TRBV5-1 and TRBJ2-1; 9 bases are a match to TRBD2. V trimming: 0 bases; J trimming: 6 bases; junction bases outside the gene matches: 4. Germline CDR1 SGHRS, CDR2 YFSETQ. The CDR3 length is 15 residues. In DNA form, the CDR3 reads TGCGCCAGCAGCTTGGCTGCGGGAGGGCCCAATGAGCAGTTCTTC. This sequence encodes CASSLAAGGPNEQFF.

The chain has TRBV3-1 (or the pseudogene TRBV3-2) and TRBJ2-5; no clear D. In germline, CDR1 is LGHDT, CDR2 YNNKEL (reference sequence). The CDR3 extends over 13 amino acids. V shed 1 base and J shed 5 bases, with 8 bases lying between them. Here the CDR3 reads CASSQVLEETQYF. Here the CDR3 DNA reads TGTGCCAGCAGCCAAGTCCTAGAGGAGACCCAGTACTTC.

The chain is built from TRBV9 and TRBJ2-5; D is uncertain. The germline V gene encodes CDR1 SGDLS and CDR2 YYNGEE. Trimming took off 3 bases at V and 1 base at J, with 13 bases between the two ends. CDR3 size: 15 residues. CDR3 amino acids: CASSASPLGQETQYF. The CDR3 coding sequence is TGTGCCAGCAGCGCCTCGCCCCTAGGCCAAGAGACCCAGTACTTC.